This T cell receptor beta chain is from a study of cytomegalovirus exposure and HLA in healthy donors. V dropped 3 bases and J dropped 5; count of bases not matched to a gene: 10. Germline V gene sequence: CDR1 LGHNA, CDR2 YSLEER. The CDR3 is made up of 16 amino acids. With 60 Vbeta and 13 Jbeta primers, the PCR was carried out. Some clones are missing from TCRdb's copy, which holds only in-frame ones; the method was immunoSEQ multiplex PCR. This sample's clone table lists tens of thousands of clones. Sequences were obtained from PBMCs. The chain links TRBV4-3 to TRBJ2-1, with TRBD1 matching over 7 bases. The receptor was derived from a woman aged 55-69 years in good health and CMV-seropositive. In DNA form, the CDR3 reads TGCGCCAGCAGCCAGCTCCGGGACAGACTCGACAATGAGCAGTTCTTC. This gives the protein CASSQLRDRLDNEQFF.